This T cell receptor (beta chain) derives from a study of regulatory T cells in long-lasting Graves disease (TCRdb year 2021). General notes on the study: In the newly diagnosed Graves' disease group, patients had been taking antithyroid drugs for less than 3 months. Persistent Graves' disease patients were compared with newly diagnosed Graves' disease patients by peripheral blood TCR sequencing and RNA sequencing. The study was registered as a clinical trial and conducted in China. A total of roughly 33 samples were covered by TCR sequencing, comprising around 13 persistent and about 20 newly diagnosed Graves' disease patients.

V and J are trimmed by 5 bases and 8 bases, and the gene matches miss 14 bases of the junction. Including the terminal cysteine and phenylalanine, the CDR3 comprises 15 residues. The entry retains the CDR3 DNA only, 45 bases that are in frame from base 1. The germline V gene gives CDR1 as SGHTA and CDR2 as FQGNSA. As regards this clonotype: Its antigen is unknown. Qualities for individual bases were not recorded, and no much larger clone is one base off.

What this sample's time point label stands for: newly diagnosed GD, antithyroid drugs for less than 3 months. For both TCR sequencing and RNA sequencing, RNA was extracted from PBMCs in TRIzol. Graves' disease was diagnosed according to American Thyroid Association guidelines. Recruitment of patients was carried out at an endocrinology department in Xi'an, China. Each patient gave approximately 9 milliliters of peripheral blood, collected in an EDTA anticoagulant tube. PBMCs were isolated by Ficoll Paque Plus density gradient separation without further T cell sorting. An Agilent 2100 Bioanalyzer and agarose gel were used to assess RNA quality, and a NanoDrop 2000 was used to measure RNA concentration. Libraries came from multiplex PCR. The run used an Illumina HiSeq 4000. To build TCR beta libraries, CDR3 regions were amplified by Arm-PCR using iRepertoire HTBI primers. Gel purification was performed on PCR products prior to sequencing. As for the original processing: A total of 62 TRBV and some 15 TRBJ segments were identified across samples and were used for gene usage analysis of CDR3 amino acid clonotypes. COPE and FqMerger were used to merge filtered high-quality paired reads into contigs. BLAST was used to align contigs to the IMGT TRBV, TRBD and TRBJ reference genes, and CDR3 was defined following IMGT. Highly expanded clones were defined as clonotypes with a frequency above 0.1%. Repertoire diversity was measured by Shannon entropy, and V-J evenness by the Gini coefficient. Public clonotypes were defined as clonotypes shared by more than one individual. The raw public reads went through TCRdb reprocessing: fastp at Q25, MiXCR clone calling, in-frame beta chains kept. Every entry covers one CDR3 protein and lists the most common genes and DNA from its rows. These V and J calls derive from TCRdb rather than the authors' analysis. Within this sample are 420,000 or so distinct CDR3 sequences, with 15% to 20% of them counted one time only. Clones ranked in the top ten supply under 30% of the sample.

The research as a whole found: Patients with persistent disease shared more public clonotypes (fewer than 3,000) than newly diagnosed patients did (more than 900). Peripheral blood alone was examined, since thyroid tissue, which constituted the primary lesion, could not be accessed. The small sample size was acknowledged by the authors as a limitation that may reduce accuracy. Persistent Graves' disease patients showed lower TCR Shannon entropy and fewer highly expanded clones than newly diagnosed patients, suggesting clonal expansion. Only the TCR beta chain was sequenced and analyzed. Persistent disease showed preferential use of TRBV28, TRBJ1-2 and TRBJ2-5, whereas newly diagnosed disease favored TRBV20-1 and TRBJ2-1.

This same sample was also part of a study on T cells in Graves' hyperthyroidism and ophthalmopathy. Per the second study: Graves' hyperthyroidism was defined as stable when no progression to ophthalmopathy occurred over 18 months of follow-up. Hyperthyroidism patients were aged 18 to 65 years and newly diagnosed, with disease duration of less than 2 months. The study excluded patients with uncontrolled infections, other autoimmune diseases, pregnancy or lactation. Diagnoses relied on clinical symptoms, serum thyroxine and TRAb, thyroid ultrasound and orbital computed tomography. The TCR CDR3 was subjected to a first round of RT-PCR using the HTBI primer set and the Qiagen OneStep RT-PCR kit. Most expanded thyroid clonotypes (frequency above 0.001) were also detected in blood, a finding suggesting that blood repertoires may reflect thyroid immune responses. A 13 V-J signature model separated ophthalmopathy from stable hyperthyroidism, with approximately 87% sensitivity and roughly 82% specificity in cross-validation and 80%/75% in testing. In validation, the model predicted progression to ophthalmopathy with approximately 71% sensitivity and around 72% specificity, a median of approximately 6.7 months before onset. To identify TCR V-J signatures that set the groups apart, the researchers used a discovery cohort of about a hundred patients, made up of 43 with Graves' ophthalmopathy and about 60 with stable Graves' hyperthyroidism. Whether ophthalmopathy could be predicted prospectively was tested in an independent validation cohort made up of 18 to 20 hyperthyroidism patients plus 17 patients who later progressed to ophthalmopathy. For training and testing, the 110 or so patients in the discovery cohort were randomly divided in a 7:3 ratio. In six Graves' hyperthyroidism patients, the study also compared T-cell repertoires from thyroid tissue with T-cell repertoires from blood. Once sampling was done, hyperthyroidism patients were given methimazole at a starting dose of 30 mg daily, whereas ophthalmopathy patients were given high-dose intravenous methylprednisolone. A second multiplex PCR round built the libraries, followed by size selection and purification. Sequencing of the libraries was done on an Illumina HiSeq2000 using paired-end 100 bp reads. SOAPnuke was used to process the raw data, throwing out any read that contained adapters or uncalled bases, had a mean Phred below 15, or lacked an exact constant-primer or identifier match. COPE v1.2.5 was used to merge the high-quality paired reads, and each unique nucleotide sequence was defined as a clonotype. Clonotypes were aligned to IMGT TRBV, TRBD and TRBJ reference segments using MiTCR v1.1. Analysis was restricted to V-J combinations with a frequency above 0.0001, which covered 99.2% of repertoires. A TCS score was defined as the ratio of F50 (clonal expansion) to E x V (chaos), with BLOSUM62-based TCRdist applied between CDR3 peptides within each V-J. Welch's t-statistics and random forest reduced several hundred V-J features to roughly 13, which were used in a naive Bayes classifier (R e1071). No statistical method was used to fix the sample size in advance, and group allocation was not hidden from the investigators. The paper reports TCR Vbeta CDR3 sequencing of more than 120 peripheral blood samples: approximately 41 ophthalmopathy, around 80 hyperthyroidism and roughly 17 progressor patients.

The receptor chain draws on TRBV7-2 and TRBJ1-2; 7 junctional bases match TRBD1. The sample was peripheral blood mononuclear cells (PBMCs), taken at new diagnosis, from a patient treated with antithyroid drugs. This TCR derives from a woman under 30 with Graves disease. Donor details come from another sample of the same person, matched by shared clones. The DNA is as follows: TGTGCCAGCAGCCCAGAGGGGGCGTGGATGGAGGGCTACACCTTC. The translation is CASSPEGAWMEGYTF. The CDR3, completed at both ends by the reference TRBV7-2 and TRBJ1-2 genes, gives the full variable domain GAGVSQSPSNKVTEKGKDVELRCDPISGHTALYWYRQSLGQGLEFLIYFQGNSAPDKSGLPSDRFSAERTGGSVSTLTIQRTQQEDSAVYLCASSPEGAWMEGYTFGSGTRLTVV.